The clone carrying this T cell receptor (beta chain) has a single count. Antigen unknown. The data derive from a study of shared clonotypes between healthy human individuals. A roughly 220 ng quantity of DNA, approximately 29,000 T cell genomes, went into the sorted-subset replicate PCRs. Libraries were prepared by immunoSEQ multiplex PCR; TCRdb keeps only in-frame clonotypes and omits some of them. Here the sample spans about 1.5 million clones, 95% to 99% being singletons. The study, taken as a whole, reports: It was the non-shared clonotypes that had lower generation probabilities than clonotypes shared by all four donors.

The TCR was taken from a young man in good health. The specimen was naive CD4+ T cells sorted from blood. The sample's subset: CD45RA+ positively selected.

CDR3 in DNA: TGTGCCAGCAGTTTATTGACTAGCGGGAGGAATGAGCAGTTCTTC. Residues: CASSLLTSGRNEQFF. The V call is TRBV27, the J call TRBJ2-1; 13 nucleotides match TRBD2. CDR3 length equals 15 residues. Losses at the gene ends were 1 base for V and 7 bases for J; bases not matched to a gene: 1. From germline, CDR1 is MNHEY and CDR2 SMNVEV (reference sequence).